This T cell receptor (beta chain) was documented in a study of shared clonotypes between healthy human individuals. Study background: Each donor had three CD4 naive, three CD4 memory, two CD8 naive and one CD8 memory plate. Study-level results: The study found about 5% of naive CD4 clonotypes shared across four donors.

Of note for this clone: Its matching antigen is unknown.

Trimming removed 0 bases at V and 0 bases at J, with 13 bases between. The CDR3 is 17 residues long. Germline V CDR1 and CDR2: SGDLS, YYNGEE. Investigators spread the genomic DNA of each subset evenly over several immunoSEQ plates. Assay: immunoSEQ multiplex PCR; the TCRdb copy retains only in-frame clones and omits some. The sample has roughly 2.6 million clones; around 94% are singletons. The genes are TRBV9 and TRBJ1-3; the D is unclear. Sequencing was performed on naive CD4+ T cells sorted from blood. This sample's subset: CD45RA+ positively selected. The TCR comes from a man younger than 35 in good health. CDR3 protein: CASSVGRQLSSGNTIYF. CDR3 nucleotide sequence: TGTGCCAGCAGCGTAGGGCGTCAGCTGTCCTCTGGAAACACCATATATTTT.